The 32 T cell receptor beta chains given below trace back to one sample, sequenced in a study of cytomegalovirus exposure and HLA in healthy donors. With 60 Vbeta and 13 Jbeta primers, the PCR was carried out. Sequencing used immunoSEQ multiplex PCR; TCRdb keeps in-frame clones, though not all of them. Here the sample spans roughly 130,000 clones, about 74% being singletons. Sequencing was carried out using PBMCs. These receptors were taken from a middle-aged man in good health and CMV-seropositive.

The chain joins TRBV7-6 to TRBJ2-2; tentatively, D is TRBD1 (5 bases). V was cut by 1 base and J by 0 bases, with 9 bases left in between. The CDR3 consists of 16 residues. Per the germline V gene, CDR1 is SGHVS and CDR2 is FNYEAQ. The CDR3 DNA follows: TGTGCCAGCAGCTTAGTGGGCAGGGCGAACACCGGGGAGCTGTTTTTT. As protein: CASSLVGRANTGELFF. Full variable domain (remainder filled in from reference TRBV7-6 and TRBJ2-2): GAGVSQSPRYKVTKRGQDVALRCDPISGHVSLYWYRQALGQGPEFLTYFNYEAQQDKSGLPNDRFSAERPEGSISTLTIQRTEQRDSAMYRCASSLVGRANTGELFFGEGSRLTVL.

About this clone: One junction end disagrees with the germline gene, perhaps due to a read error. The CDR3 DNA reads TGTGCCAGCAACTTGGGGAGAAACGAGCAGTACTTC. Protein product: CASNLGRNEQYF. The J gene is TRBJ2-7, the V gene TRBV5-4; possibly TRBD2 for D (5 bases). The germline V gene encodes CDR1 SGHNT and CDR2 YYREEE (reference sequence). This CDR3 is built from 12 residues.

The V call is TRBV5-6, the J call TRBJ2-2; the match to TRBD1 covers 7 bases. V was pared by 3 bases and J by 5 bases, with 7 bases of the junction left unmatched. Germline CDR1 is SGHDT and CDR2 is YYEEEE. The CDR3 runs 15 residues. CDR3 sequence reads: CASSSDRVNTGELFF. The CDR3 DNA reads TGTGCCAGCAGCTCAGACAGGGTTAATACCGGGGAGCTGTTTTTT.

This clone was recorded a few times. The chain recombines TRBV2 with TRBJ2-5, with a weak D call TRBD2 (6 bases). V was trimmed by 8 bases and J by 2 bases, leaving 18 bases between them. CDR3 length: 15 residues. Germline CDR1 SNHLY, CDR2 FYNNEI. Here the CDR3 DNA reads TGTGCCAGCCGCGGGACCGGAGGGCTTCAAGAGACCCAGTACTTC. Amino acids: CASRGTGGLQETQYF.

The V and J genes are TRBV9 and TRBJ1-2; 7 bases match TRBD1. The CDR3 is 13 amino acids. The V and J ends lost 0 bases and 8 bases, in that order; junction bases with no gene match: 4. Germline V gives CDR1 SGDLS, CDR2 YYNGEE. DNA for the CDR3: TGTGCCAGCAGCGTAGAGGGGGCGCACGGCTACACCTTC. It codes for CASSVEGAHGYTF.

The CDR3, as DNA: TGCGCCACCCACCTACCTGAAGAGACCCAGTACTTC. The encoded protein is CATHLPEETQYF. The chain couples TRBV10-1 to TRBJ2-5; D ambiguous. Germline CDR1 WNHNN, CDR2 SYGVQD (reference sequence). The CDR3 spans 12 residues. V gave up 10 bases and J gave up 3 bases, with 12 bases separating them.

The genes are TRBV30 and TRBJ2-1, with D hard to call. There are 16 residues in the CDR3. Trimming left V 3 bases short and J 4 bases short, with 19 bases between. Germline CDR1 GTSNPN, CDR2 SVGIG (reference sequence). In DNA, the CDR3 is TGTGCCTGGAGGATTGACACCGAGAATTATTACAATGAGCAGTTCTTC. It is translated as CAWRIDTENYYNEQFF.

The chain carries TRBV28 and TRBJ1-4, with 7 positions matching TRBD1. CDR1 and CDR2 (germline): MDHEN, SYDVKM. Germline trimming cut 6 bases from V and 7 bases from J; bases unmatched to any gene: 11. The CDR3 consists of 15 residues. The CDR3 bases are TGTGCCAGCAGACCCACAGGGGCAGGTAGTGAAAAACTGTTTTTT. This codes for CASRPTGAGSEKLFF.

This clone has only a few counts. The V call is TRBV28, the J call TRBJ2-1; the match to TRBD1 covers 7 bases. The trim removed 8 bases at V and 8 bases at J, leaving 9 bases unmatched. The CDR3 sequence is 13 residues long. The germline V gene encodes CDR1 MDHEN and CDR2 SYDVKM. CDR3 nucleotide sequence: TGTGCCAGCTGTACAGGGGCAGGGGATGAGCAGTTCTTC. It specifies CASCTGAGDEQFF.

This chain connects TRBV30 to TRBJ2-7; TRBD2 aligns across 10 bases. The J segment lost 0 bases and the V segment lost 7 bases, leaving 9 bases of the junction unmatched. Germline V gene sequence: CDR1 GTSNPN, CDR2 SVGIG (reference sequence). The CDR3 has 15 amino acids. The CDR3 DNA is TGTGCCTTATACCATACTAGCGGGGCCTCCTACGAGCAGTACTTC. Its protein is CALYHTSGASYEQYF.

There are a few counts of this clone. The rearrangement links TRBV2 to TRBJ2-7; 7 bases line up with TRBD2. The CDR3 sequence is 14 residues long. CDR1 SNHLY and CDR2 FYNNEI come from the germline V gene. V was clipped by 6 bases and J by 2 bases; unmatched bases: 7. The DNA for the CDR3 is TGTGCCAGCAGCCGCCTAGCGGAGGCCTACGAGCAGTACTTC. Translating gives CASSRLAEAYEQYF.

This chain joins TRBV5-5 and TRBJ2-1; D may be TRBD1 (5 bases). Trimming removed 1 base at V and 3 bases at J, with 11 bases between. Germline lookup yields CDR1 SGHKS and CDR2 YYEKEE (reference sequence). This CDR3 contains 15 residues. The chain's CDR3 is CASSLIQANYNEQFF. For the CDR3, the DNA is TGTGCCAGCAGCTTGATACAGGCGAACTACAATGAGCAGTTCTTC.

The chain links TRBV9 to TRBJ1-4, with TRBD1 identical over 7 bases. Trimming at V came to 4 bases and at J to 6 bases, leaving 12 bases not matched to a gene. Germline CDR1 SGDLS, CDR2 YYNGEE. The CDR3 extends over 16 amino acids. CDR3 in DNA: TGTGCCAGCAGCCCACACCACAGGGGAGGTTATGAAAAACTGTTTTTT. Amino acids: CASSPHHRGGYEKLFF.

The V and J genes are TRBV30 and TRBJ2-1; 9 bases fit TRBD1. CDR3 length equals 15 residues. The trim removed 3 bases at V and 7 bases at J, leaving 10 bases unmatched. Per germline, CDR1 GTSNPN and CDR2 SVGIG (reference sequence). CDR3 region: CAWSHFGTGLNEQFF. The CDR3, as DNA: TGTGCCTGGAGCCATTTCGGGACAGGGTTAAATGAGCAGTTCTTC.

The J gene is TRBJ2-3, the V gene TRBV5-1; 7 nucleotides match TRBD2. CDR1 and CDR2 from the germline V gene are SGHRS and YFSETQ. The CDR3 spans 18 residues. V lost 0 bases to trimming and J lost 1 base; unmatched junction nucleotides: 11. The CDR3 bases are TGCGCCAGCAGCTTGGAAGGTAGCGGGTCCACTCGCACAGATACGCAGTATTTT. Translating it yields CASSLEGSGSTRTDTQYF.

V usage is TRBV27 and J usage is TRBJ1-5; D remains ambiguous. The CDR3 spans 17 residues. V was pared by 4 bases and J by 2 bases, with 18 bases between. CDR1 is MNHEY and CDR2 is SMNVEV in the germline V gene (reference sequence). The CDR3 nucleotides read TGTGCCAGCAGTTCACACCTTTCGAATATGGGCAATCAGCCCCAGCATTTT. It is translated as CASSSHLSNMGNQPQHF.

The chain is built from TRBV7-9 and TRBJ2-7, with 10 bases aligning to TRBD1. The germline gives CDR1 SEHNR, CDR2 FQNEAQ (reference sequence). V dropped 1 base and J dropped 5; count of bases not matched to a gene: 8. This CDR3 is 16 amino acids long. CDR3 bases: TGTGCCAGCAGCTTAGGAGAGACAGGGGGCTACGACGAGCAGTACTTC. Residues: CASSLGETGGYDEQYF.

The chain recombines TRBV27 with TRBJ1-5, with D maybe TRBD1 (5 bases). CDR3 length: 13 amino acids. Trimming removed 3 bases at V and 5 bases at J, with 8 bases between. The germline V gene encodes CDR1 MNHEY and CDR2 SMNVEV (reference sequence). In DNA form, the CDR3 reads TGTGCCAGCAGTTTTAGGGGTGATCAGCCCCAGCATTTT. Its translation: CASSFRGDQPQHF.

V and J are TRBV7-9 and TRBJ1-2; tentatively, D is TRBD1 (5 bases). Germline CDR1 and CDR2: SEHNR and FQNEAQ (reference sequence). The ends were cut back, 0 bases at V and 5 bases at J, with 7 bases in the middle. This CDR3 contains 13 residues. The CDR3 sequence: CASSLAGGYGYTF. In DNA form, the CDR3 reads TGTGCCAGCAGCTTAGCGGGGGGGTATGGCTACACCTTC.

This chain joins TRBV29-1 and TRBJ2-3, with TRBD1 matching over 7 bases. Per the germline V gene, CDR1 is SQVTM and CDR2 is ANQGSEA. V shed 1 base and J 4 bases; nucleotides not matched to a gene: 5. This CDR3 has 14 residues. The CDR3 loop is CSVEGQGFADTQYF. The CDR3 region has the DNA TGCAGCGTTGAAGGACAGGGCTTCGCAGATACGCAGTATTTT.

This chain connects TRBV11-1 to TRBJ2-1; 8 bases fit TRBD2. Per germline, CDR1 SGHAT and CDR2 FQDESV (reference sequence). Unmatched junction bases numbered 6, after V lost 2 bases and J lost 6 bases. The CDR3 loop spans 15 amino acids. CDR3 DNA sequence: TGTGCCAGCAGCTTAAGTCTAGCGGGTTTCAATGAGCAGTTCTTC. It encodes CASSLSLAGFNEQFF.

The chain carries TRBV28 and TRBJ1-5, with 9 bases aligning to TRBD1. Trimming took 6 bases from V and 5 from J; bases not matched to a gene: 8. The germline V gene has CDR1 MDHEN and CDR2 SYDVKM. The CDR3 extends over 15 amino acids. As DNA, the CDR3 is TGTGCCAGCAGCCCCGGGACAGGGTACCATCAGCCCCAGCATTTT. This sequence encodes CASSPGTGYHQPQHF.

In its sample, this clone was seen once. This chain connects TRBV7-9 to TRBJ2-4, with 9 bases fitting TRBD1. Germline CDR1 is SEHNR and CDR2 is FQNEAQ (reference sequence). The CDR3 is 17 amino acids. The J segment lost 3 bases and the V segment lost 4 bases, leaving 10 bases of the junction unmatched. The CDR3 sequence is CASSYVLQTGGKNIQYF. The CDR3 region has the DNA TGTGCCAGCAGCTACGTCCTGCAGACAGGGGGCAAAAACATTCAGTACTTC.

The chain uses TRBV5-1 and TRBJ2-3, with a tentative D call TRBD1 (6 bases). V was pared by 4 bases and J by 1 base, with 16 bases between. From germline, CDR1 is SGHRS and CDR2 YFSETQ. The CDR3 is made up of 16 amino acids. CDR3 DNA: TGCGCCAGCAGCGCCGGACTGGGACAACGCACAGATACGCAGTATTTT. Translation: CASSAGLGQRTDTQYF.

The chain combines TRBV15 with TRBJ2-1; 9 bases map to TRBD1. Trimming at V came to 6 bases and at J to 6 bases, leaving 6 bases not matched to a gene. Germline CDR1 reads LNHNV; CDR2 reads YYDKDF (reference sequence). The CDR3 length is 14 residues. CDR3 nucleotides: TGTGCCACCAGTCTCGGGACAGGGATCAATGAGCAGTTCTTC. Protein: CATSLGTGINEQFF.

This clone was picked up a small number of times. In DNA form, the CDR3 reads TGTGCCAGCAGGGGTCAGGGAAAGTCACCCCTCCACTTT. It specifies CASRGQGKSPLHF. The genes are TRBV6-5 and TRBJ1-6; a possible D gene is TRBD1 (5 bases). Germline loops: CDR1 MNHEY, CDR2 SVGAGI. The CDR3 covers 13 residues. V lost 6 bases and J lost 10, with 13 bases in between.

This chain joins TRBV19 and TRBJ2-7; the D is unclear. V was pared by 3 bases and J by 0 bases, with 9 bases between. This CDR3 has 14 residues. Germline CDR1 is LNHDA and CDR2 is SQIVND (reference sequence). CDR3 DNA sequence: TGTGCCAGTAGTATTATGGGCAACTCCTACGAGCAGTACTTC. Protein sequence: CASSIMGNSYEQYF.

This sequence joins TRBV5-1 and TRBJ2-3; TRBD2 matches at 9 bases. The junction had 8 bases not matched to a gene; V was cut back by 6 bases and J by 3 bases. The length of the CDR3 is 15 residues. The germline V gene has CDR1 SGHRS and CDR2 YFSETQ. In nucleotides, the CDR3 is TGCGCCAGCATCGCTAGCGGGAAAGCAACAGATACGCAGTATTTT. It encodes CASIASGKATDTQYF. Together with reference TRBV5-1 and TRBJ2-3, the CDR3 gives the full variable domain: KAGVTQTPRYLIKTRGQQVTLSCSPISGHRSVSWYQQTPGQGLQFLFEYFSETQRNKGNFPGRFSGRQFSNSRSEMNVSTLELGDSALYLCASIASGKATDTQYFGPGTRLTVL.

The chain employs TRBV5-6 and TRBJ2-7; 9 bases line up with TRBD1. Unmatched junction bases numbered 8, after V lost 1 base and J lost 3 bases. CDR3 length: 16 amino acids. CDR1 and CDR2 (germline): SGHDT, YYEEEE. CDR3 protein: CASSLFRTGADYEQYF. CDR3 nucleotides: TGTGCCAGCAGCTTGTTCCGGACAGGGGCGGACTACGAGCAGTACTTC.

The J gene is TRBJ1-2, the V gene TRBV10-3; 7 bases fit TRBD1. The J segment lost 1 base and the V segment lost 5 bases, leaving 4 bases of the junction unmatched. From germline, CDR1 is ENHRY and CDR2 SYGVKD. The CDR3 contains 14 residues. CDR3 protein: CAISWDRFNYGYTF. The CDR3 bases are TGTGCCATCAGTTGGGACAGATTTAACTATGGCTACACCTTC.

V and J are TRBV19 and TRBJ2-3; D is undetermined. The CDR3 totals 12 residues. Germline CDR1 LNHDA, CDR2 SQIVND (reference sequence). The V gene lost 5 bases and the J gene lost 5 bases, with 8 bases spanning the gap. The CDR3 region has the DNA TGTGCCAGTAGTCTCTCTCGAGATACGCAGTATTTT. Residues: CASSLSRDTQYF.

This clone was observed a few times. CDR3 in DNA: TGCGCCAGCAGCCATGGACAGGGGTACGAGCAGTACTTC. This gives the protein CASSHGQGYEQYF. This chain links TRBV4-1 with TRBJ2-7; 9 bases align to TRBD1. The germline V gene encodes CDR1 MGHRA and CDR2 YSYEKL. With V trimmed by 3 bases and J by 4 bases, 1 base remained unmatched. The CDR3 is made up of 13 amino acids.